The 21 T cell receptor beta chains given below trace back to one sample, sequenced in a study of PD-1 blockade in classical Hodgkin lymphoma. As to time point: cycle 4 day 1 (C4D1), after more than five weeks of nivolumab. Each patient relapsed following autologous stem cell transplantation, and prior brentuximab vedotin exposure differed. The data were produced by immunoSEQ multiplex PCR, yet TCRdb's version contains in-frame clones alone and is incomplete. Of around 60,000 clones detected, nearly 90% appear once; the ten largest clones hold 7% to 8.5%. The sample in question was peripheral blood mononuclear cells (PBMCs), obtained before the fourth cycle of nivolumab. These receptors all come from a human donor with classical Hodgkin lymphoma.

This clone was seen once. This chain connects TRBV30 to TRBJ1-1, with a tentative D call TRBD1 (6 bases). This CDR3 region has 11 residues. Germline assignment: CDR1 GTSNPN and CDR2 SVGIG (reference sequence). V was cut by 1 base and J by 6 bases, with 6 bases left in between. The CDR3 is CAWSDRAEAFF. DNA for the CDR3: TGTGCCTGGAGTGACAGGGCTGAAGCTTTCTTT. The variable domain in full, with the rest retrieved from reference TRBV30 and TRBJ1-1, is SQTIHQWPATLVQPVGSPLSLECTVEGTSNPNLYWYRQAAGRGLQLLFYSVGIGQISSEVPQNLSASRPQDRQFILSSKKLLLSDSGFYLCAWSDRAEAFFGQGTRLTVV.

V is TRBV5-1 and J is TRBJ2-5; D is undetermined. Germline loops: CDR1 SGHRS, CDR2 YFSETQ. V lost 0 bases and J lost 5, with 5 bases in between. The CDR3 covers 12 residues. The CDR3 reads CASSLVRETQYF. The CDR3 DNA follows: TGCGCCAGCAGCTTGGTCAGGGAGACCCAGTACTTC.

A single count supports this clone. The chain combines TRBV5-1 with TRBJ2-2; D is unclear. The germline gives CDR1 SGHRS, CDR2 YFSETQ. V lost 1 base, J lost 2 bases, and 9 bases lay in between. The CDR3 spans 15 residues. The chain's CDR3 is CASSLNSVNTGELFF. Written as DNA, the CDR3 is TGCGCCAGCAGCTTGAACAGTGTAAACACCGGGGAGCTGTTTTTT.

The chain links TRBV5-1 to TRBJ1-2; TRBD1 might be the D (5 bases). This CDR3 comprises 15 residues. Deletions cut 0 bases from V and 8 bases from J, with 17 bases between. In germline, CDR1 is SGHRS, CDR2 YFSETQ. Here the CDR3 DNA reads TGCGCCAGCAGCTTGGCCGTAAGGGGAAGGAGCGGCTACACCTTC. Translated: CASSLAVRGRSGYTF.

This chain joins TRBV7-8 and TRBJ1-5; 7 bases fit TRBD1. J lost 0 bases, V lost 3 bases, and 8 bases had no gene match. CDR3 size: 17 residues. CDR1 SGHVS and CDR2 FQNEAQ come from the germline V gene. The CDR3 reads CASSLVTGALSNQPQHF. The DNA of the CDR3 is TGTGCCAGCAGCTTGGTCACAGGGGCCCTTAGCAATCAGCCCCAGCATTTT.

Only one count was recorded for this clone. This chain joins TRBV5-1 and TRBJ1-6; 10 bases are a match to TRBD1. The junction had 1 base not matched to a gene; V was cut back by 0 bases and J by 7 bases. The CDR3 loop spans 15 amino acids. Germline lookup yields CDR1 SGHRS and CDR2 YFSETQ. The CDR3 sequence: CASSLAGQGNSPLHF. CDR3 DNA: TGCGCCAGCAGCTTGGCGGGACAGGGGAATTCACCCCTCCACTTT.

CDR3 coding DNA: TGTGCCAGCAGCCGTGGGGACTCCTACACCGGGGAGCTGTTTTTT. Amino acid sequence: CASSRGDSYTGELFF. The chain uses TRBV5-4 and TRBJ2-2; tentative D call: TRBD2 (6 bases). The V gene's germline CDR1 is SGHNT and CDR2 YYREEE (reference sequence). Trimming removed 4 bases at V and 3 bases at J, with 13 bases between. The CDR3 contains 15 residues. Full variable domain (rest looked up from reference TRBV5-4 and TRBJ2-2): ETGVTQSPTHLIKTRGQQVTLRCSSQSGHNTVSWYQQALGQGPQFIFQYYREEENGRGNFPPRFSGLQFPNYSSELNVNALELDDSALYLCASSRGDSYTGELFFGEGSRLTVL.

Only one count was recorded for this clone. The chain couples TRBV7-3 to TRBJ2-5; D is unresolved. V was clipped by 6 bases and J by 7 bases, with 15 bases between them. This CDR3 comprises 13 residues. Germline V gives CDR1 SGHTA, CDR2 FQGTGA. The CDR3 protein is CASSSIGVGTQYF. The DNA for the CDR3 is TGTGCCAGCAGTAGCATTGGGGTTGGGACCCAGTACTTC. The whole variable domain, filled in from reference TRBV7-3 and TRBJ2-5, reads GAGVSQTPSNKVTEKGKYVELRCDPISGHTALYWYRQSLGQGPEFLIYFQGTGAADDSGLPNDRFFAVRPEGSVSTLKIQRTERGDSAVYLCASSSIGVGTQYFGPGTRLLVL.

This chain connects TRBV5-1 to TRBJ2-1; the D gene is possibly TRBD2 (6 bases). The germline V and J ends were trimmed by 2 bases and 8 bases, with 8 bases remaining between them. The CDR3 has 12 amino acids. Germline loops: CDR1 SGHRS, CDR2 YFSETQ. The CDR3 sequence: CASSFAGYEQFF. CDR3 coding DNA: TGCGCCAGCAGCTTTGCGGGATATGAGCAGTTCTTC.

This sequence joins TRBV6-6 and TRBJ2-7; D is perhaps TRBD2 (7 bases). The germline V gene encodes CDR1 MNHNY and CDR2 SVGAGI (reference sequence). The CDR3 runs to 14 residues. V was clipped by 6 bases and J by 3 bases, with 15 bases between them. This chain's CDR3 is CASSPGGRYYEQYF. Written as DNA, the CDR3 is TGTGCCAGCAGCCCCGGGGGGCGCTACTACGAGCAGTACTTC.

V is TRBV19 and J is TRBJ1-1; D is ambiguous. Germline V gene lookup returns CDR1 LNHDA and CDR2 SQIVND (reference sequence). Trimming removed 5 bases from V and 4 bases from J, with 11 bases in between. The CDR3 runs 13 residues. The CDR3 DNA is TGTGCCAGTAGTTCACGGGTCGGCACTGAAGCTTTCTTT. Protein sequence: CASSSRVGTEAFF.

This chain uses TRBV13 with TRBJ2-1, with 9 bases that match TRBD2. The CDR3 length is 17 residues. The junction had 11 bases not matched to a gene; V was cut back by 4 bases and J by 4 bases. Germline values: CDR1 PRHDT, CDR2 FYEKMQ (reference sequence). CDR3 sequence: CASSSSSLAGSYNEQFF. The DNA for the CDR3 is TGTGCCAGCAGCTCCTCCTCTCTAGCGGGGTCTTACAATGAGCAGTTCTTC.

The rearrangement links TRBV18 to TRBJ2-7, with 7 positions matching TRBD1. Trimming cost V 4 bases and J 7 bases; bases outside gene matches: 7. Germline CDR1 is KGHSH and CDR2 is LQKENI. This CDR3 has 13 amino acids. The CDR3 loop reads CASSLLDREEQYF. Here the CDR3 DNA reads TGTGCCAGCTCACTACTCGACAGGGAAGAGCAGTACTTC.

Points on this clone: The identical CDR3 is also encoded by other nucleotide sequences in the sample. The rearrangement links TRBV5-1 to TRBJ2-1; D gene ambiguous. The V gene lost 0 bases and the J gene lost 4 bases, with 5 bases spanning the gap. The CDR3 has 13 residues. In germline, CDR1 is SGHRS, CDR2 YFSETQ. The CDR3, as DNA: TGCGCCAGCAGCTTGGGGCCTTACAATGAGCAGTTCTTC. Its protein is CASSLGPYNEQFF. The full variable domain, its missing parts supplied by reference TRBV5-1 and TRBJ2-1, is KAGVTQTPRYLIKTRGQQVTLSCSPISGHRSVSWYQQTPGQGLQFLFEYFSETQRNKGNFPGRFSGRQFSNSRSEMNVSTLELGDSALYLCASSLGPYNEQFFGPGTRLTVL.

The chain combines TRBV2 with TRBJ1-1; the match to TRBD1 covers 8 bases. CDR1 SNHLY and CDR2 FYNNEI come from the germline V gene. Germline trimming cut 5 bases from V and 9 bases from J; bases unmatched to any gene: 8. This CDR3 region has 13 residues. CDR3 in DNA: TGTGCCAGCAGTCCGGACAGGGAAATAAAAGCTTTCTTT. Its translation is CASSPDREIKAFF.

DNA for the CDR3: TGTGCCACCAGCGGCCGACAGGGACGGGCGGGCCCAGATACGCAGTATTTT. This gives the protein CATSGRQGRAGPDTQYF. The genes are TRBV15 and TRBJ2-3, with 7 bases matching TRBD1. The germline V gene encodes CDR1 LNHNV and CDR2 YYDKDF (reference sequence). CDR3 length equals 17 residues. V was clipped by 5 bases and J by 4 bases; unmatched bases: 15.

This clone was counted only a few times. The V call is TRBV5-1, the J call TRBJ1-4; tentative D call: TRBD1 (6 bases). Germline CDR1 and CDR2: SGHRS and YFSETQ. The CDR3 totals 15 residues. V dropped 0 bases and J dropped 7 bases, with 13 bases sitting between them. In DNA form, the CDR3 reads TGCGCCAGCAGCTTGGAGTTTACAGGGCGTGAAAAACTGTTTTTT. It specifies CASSLEFTGREKLFF.

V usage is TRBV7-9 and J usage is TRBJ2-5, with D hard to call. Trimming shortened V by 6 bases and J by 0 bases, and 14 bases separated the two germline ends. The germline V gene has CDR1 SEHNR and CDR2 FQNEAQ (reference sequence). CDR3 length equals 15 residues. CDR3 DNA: TGTGCCAGCAGTTCGGGCCTTCGAGACCAAGAGACCCAGTACTTC. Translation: CASSSGLRDQETQYF.

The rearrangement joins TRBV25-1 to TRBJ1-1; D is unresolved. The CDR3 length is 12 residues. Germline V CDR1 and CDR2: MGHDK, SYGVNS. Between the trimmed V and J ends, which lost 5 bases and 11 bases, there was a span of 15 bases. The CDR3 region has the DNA TGTGCCAGCAGTCCCCTAACCACTGGGGCTTTCTTT. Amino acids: CASSPLTTGAFF.

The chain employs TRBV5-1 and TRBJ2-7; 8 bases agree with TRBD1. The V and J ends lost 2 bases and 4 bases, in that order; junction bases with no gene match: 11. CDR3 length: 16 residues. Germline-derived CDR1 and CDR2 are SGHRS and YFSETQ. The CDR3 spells CASSFVGQGIGYEQYF. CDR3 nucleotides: TGCGCCAGCAGCTTTGTCGGACAGGGAATTGGTTACGAGCAGTACTTC.

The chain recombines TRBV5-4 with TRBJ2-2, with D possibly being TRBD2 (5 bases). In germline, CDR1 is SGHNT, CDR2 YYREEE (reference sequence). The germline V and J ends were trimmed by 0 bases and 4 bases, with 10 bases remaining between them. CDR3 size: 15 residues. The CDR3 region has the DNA TGTGCCAGCAGCTTGGAGGACGGAGGCACCGGGGAGCTGTTTTTT. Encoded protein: CASSLEDGGTGELFF.